This TCR beta chain was sequenced in a study of identifying expanded T cells in peripheral blood. Method: immunoSEQ multiplex PCR; TCRdb's copy keeps in-frame clones and lacks some. Among 80,000 to 95,000 clones listed, about 91% were seen once. Collection occurred without any documented infections or immune events in donors. The study's findings and limits: Approximately two-week clone count variance significantly increased as total template count grew. Over around two and four weeks, about 15 and 18 clones changed, versus approximately 1.2 between replicates.

Of note for this clone: The antigen is undetermined.

The CDR3 is 16 amino acids. The germline V gene encodes CDR1 GTSNPN and CDR2 SVGIG (reference sequence). After removal of 2 bases from V and 1 base from J, the junction contained 7 bases not matched to a gene. The material sequenced was blood. This receptor was taken from a person between 18 and 75 years old in good health. The chain uses TRBV30 and TRBJ2-2; 7 bases match TRBD2. CDR3 in amino acids: CAWSHGGGGNTGELFF. In nucleotides, the CDR3 is TGTGCCTGGAGTCATGGTGGCGGGGGGAACACCGGGGAGCTGTTTTTT.